The clone carrying this TCR beta chain was observed a handful of times. Its target is unknown. The record originates from a study of T-cell memory formation after mild COVID-19. Looking at the study overall: Across donors, TCR clusters were largely donor specific.

Findings and caveats of the study: Researchers report contracting CD4+ clones mostly in CM and EM, with CD8+ clones in EMRA.

Germline CDR1 reads SGHVS; CDR2 reads FQNEAQ. V lost 5 bases, J lost 1 base, and 8 bases stayed unmatched. This CDR3 comprises 15 residues. MiXCR, applied by TCRdb to the 5' RACE reads, yields one record per CDR3 protein. The top ten hold about 10% of the sample, which has 35,000 to 55,000 distinct CDR3 sequences, 9.5% seen once. This sequence was found in an adult woman who had mild COVID-19 (a few samples of this study predate the infection). Cell type and time point are not known. V usage is TRBV7-8 and J usage is TRBJ2-7, with 7 bases identical to TRBD2. Sequenced: PBMCs or a T cell subset sorted from them (not recorded which). CDR3 DNA sequence: TGTGCCAGCAGCCGTACTAGCGCTCGGTCCTACGAGCAGTACTTC. This codes for CASSRTSARSYEQYF. The whole variable domain, filled in from reference TRBV7-8 and TRBJ2-7, reads GAGVSQSPRYKVAKRGQDVALRCDPISGHVSLFWYQQALGQGPEFLTYFQNEAQLDKSGLPSDRFFAERPEGSVSTLKIQRTQQEDSAVYLCASSRTSARSYEQYFGPGTRLTVT.